The TCR beta chain under discussion was sequenced for a study of OX40 agonist ivuxolimab in advanced cancers. This CDR3 spans 16 amino acids. With 0 bases removed from V and 0 bases from J, the gap between germline ends came to 12 bases. CDR1 is MNHNY, CDR2 SVGAGI, per germline (reference sequence). The method was immunoSEQ multiplex PCR; TCRdb's version includes in-frame clones alone and lacks a portion of them. The data show about 42,000 clones, with roughly 88% seen just once and approximately 13% held by the top ten. This chain links TRBV6-6 with TRBJ2-7; unclear D gene. The sequence was obtained from an adult with an advanced solid tumor such as melanoma, head and neck, liver or kidney cancer. The starting material was CD4+ or CD8+ T cells sorted from blood, obtained in a trial of the OX40 agonist ivuxolimab. CDR3 DNA sequence: TGTGCCAGCAGTTACTCGGGTGCCACACTCTCCTACGAGCAGTACTTC. Protein: CASSYSGATLSYEQYF.